This T cell receptor beta chain was observed in a study of response to subunit inactivated influenza vaccine. Study-wide results and limits: Only a handful of new T cells, the authors suggested, are recruited with each seasonal influenza vaccination.

This clonotype turned up a few times. The antigen is unknown. One end of the junction does not line up with germline, which may come from a read error. Germline CDR1 LGHDT, CDR2 YNNKEL (reference sequence). The CDR3 spans 14 residues. Each CDR3 protein is one row after TCRdb ran MiXCR on the RT-PCR reads. Found here are around 160,000 distinct CDR3 sequences, 11% of them singletons; the top ten hold 9.5% to 15%. This chain joins TRBV3-1 and TRBJ1-1; D unresolved. This material consisted of non-naive T cells sorted from PBMCs, taken roughly 47 days after vaccination. The source is a man aged 50-60 years who received an inactivated influenza vaccine. The CDR3: CASTQHDRNTEAFF. Written as DNA, the CDR3 is TGTGCCAGCACCCAACACGATCGGAACACTGAAGCTTTCTTT.